This T cell receptor (beta chain) was captured in a study of response to subunit inactivated influenza vaccine (dated by TCRdb to between 2018 and 2020). In terms of the full investigation: Deep quantitative profiling of the T cell receptor repertoire was used in the study to follow responses to a trivalent subunit inactivated influenza vaccine. Beyond this particular receptor, the publication reports: The authors suggested that each seasonal influenza vaccination may recruit only a limited number of new T cells.

This clonotype was observed a handful of times. Its antigen is unknown. No much larger clone exists at a distance of one base, and base qualities are not known. Receptor libraries were prepared by RT-PCR. The data were produced on an Illumina HiSeq 2500. The public reads were run again by TCRdb, first through fastp at Q25 and then through MiXCR, and only productive beta chains were kept. Records with the same CDR3 protein are collapsed into one entry carrying the most frequent genes and DNA. This sample lists 800,000 to 1,000,000 distinct CDR3 sequences; approximately 22% were detected once. Jointly, the top ten make up 10% of the sample. CDR1 SGHVS and CDR2 FQNEAQ are derived from the germline V gene. Inclusive of the bounding cysteine and phenylalanine, the CDR3 is 15 residues long. Just CDR3 DNA is preserved here, 45 bases in frame from base 1. The junction carries 14 bases between V and J, which are trimmed by 1 base and 5 bases respectively.

The TCR originated in a man aged 50-59 years who received an inactivated influenza vaccine. Donor details come from another sample of the same person, matched by shared clones. This receptor chain uses TRBV7-8 and TRBJ2-5; the D gene may be TRBD1 or TRBD2, since each aligns over 5 bases. This specimen was PBMCs from blood, taken around 5 days after vaccination. The DNA reads as follows: TGTGCCAGCAGCTTAGGGGGGACGAGCGTTGAGACCCAGTACTTC. It translates to CASSLGGTSVETQYF.